These 16 T cell receptor beta chains were sequenced from one sample in a study of blood T cells in healthy people across ages. A second 7 to 11 cycle PCR used barcoded and J-beta primers. TCRdb reanalysed the 5' RACE reads using MiXCR and keeps one entry per CDR3 protein. The sample has over 950,000 distinct CDR3 sequences, around two fifths seen once. Sequenced material: blood. Receptors were obtained from a man younger than 35 in good health.

V gene TRBV20-1 combines with J gene TRBJ2-3; 10 bases map to TRBD2. Germline lookup yields CDR1 DFQATT and CDR2 SNEGSKA (reference sequence). The CDR3 is made up of 15 amino acids. J gave up 2 bases and V 0 bases, and 2 bases lay outside the gene matches. CDR3 loop: CSARDGLADTDTQYF. The CDR3 DNA follows: TGCAGTGCTAGAGATGGACTAGCGGACACAGATACGCAGTATTTT.

The genes are TRBV29-1 and TRBJ1-3; 7 bases are shared with TRBD1. V lost 0 bases to trimming and J lost 0 bases; unmatched junction nucleotides: 8. Germline CDR1 is SQVTM and CDR2 is ANQGSEA. CDR3 size: 17 residues. CDR3 nucleotide sequence: TGCAGCGTTGAAGATCGGGGAGGGGGCAACTCTGGAAACACCATATATTTT. This codes for CSVEDRGGGNSGNTIYF.

The rearrangement links TRBV12-3 or TRBV12-4 to TRBJ1-6, with D hard to call. This CDR3 is built from 13 residues. Trimming shortened V by 5 bases and J by 7 bases, and 9 bases separated the two germline ends. The CDR3 spells CASSASWNSPLHF. The DNA for the CDR3 is TGTGCCAGCAGTGCCTCATGGAATTCACCCCTCCACTTT.

The chain is built from TRBV9 and TRBJ2-1; 8 nucleotides agree with TRBD2. This CDR3 has 12 amino acids. The germline CDR1 and CDR2 sequences are SGDLS and YYNGEE. The V and J ends lost 6 bases and 5 bases, in that order; junction bases with no gene match: 1. CDR3 region: CASTRGDNEQFF. The CDR3 DNA sequence: TGTGCCAGCACGCGGGGGGACAATGAGCAGTTCTTC.

This clonotype was found a few times. This chain joins TRBV20-1 and TRBJ2-3; 8 nucleotides match TRBD2. Germline CDR1 is DFQATT and CDR2 is SNEGSKA (reference sequence). CDR3 size: 14 residues. Germline trimming cut 5 bases from V and 6 bases from J; bases unmatched to any gene: 10. CDR3 sequence (DNA): TGCAGTGCTTTAGCGGGGTCCCCGGGGGATACGCAGTATTTT. It is translated as CSALAGSPGDTQYF.

This clonotype turned up a few times. The J gene is TRBJ2-3, the V gene TRBV9, with 12 bases identical to TRBD2. J was trimmed by 0 bases and V by 4 bases; bases with no gene match: 9. The CDR3 extends over 18 amino acids. CDR1 and CDR2 (germline): SGDLS, YYNGEE. In nucleotides, the CDR3 is TGTGCCAGCAGCCCCCTAGCGGGGGGGGTTCTAAGCACAGATACGCAGTATTTT. This codes for CASSPLAGGVLSTDTQYF.

The chain uses TRBV9 and TRBJ1-2, with D possibly being TRBD1 (5 bases). This CDR3 comprises 15 residues. The germline gives CDR1 SGDLS, CDR2 YYNGEE. Trimming cost V 4 bases and J 5 bases, with 18 bases left between them. The CDR3 loop reads CASSPDPGGSYGYTF. The CDR3 region has the DNA TGTGCCAGCAGCCCAGACCCTGGGGGGTCTTATGGCTACACCTTC.

This clonotype appeared a few times. The chain couples TRBV7-2 to TRBJ1-6; no clear D. The CDR3 contains 12 residues. Germline V gene sequence: CDR1 SGHTA, CDR2 FQGNSA. V lost 0 bases and J 10 bases, leaving 4 bases between the germline ends. CDR3 nucleotides: TGTGCCAGCAGCTTAGCTCTGTCACCCCTCCACTTT. Its translation is CASSLALSPLHF.

The CDR3 spells CASSLLSVGRGGAAFF. CDR3 in DNA: TGCGCCAGCAGCTTGTTATCGGTAGGCAGGGGGGGCGCGGCTTTCTTT. The rearrangement links TRBV5-1 to TRBJ1-1; TRBD1 aligns across 7 bases. V trimming: 1 base; J trimming: 11 bases; junction bases outside the gene matches: 17. The CDR3 covers 16 residues. CDR1 is SGHRS, CDR2 YFSETQ, per germline.

This chain uses TRBV6-5 with TRBJ1-1, with TRBD1 identical over 9 bases. The junction had 5 bases not matched to a gene; V was cut back by 5 bases and J by 4 bases. The CDR3 has 14 residues. Germline V lookup: CDR1 MNHEY, CDR2 SVGAGI. The CDR3 loop reads CASSGEDRGTEAFF. CDR3 bases: TGTGCCAGCAGTGGGGAGGACAGGGGCACTGAAGCTTTCTTT.

The V gene is TRBV7-2, the J gene TRBJ1-5; the D is unclear. Germline V gene data show CDR1 as SGHTA and CDR2 as FQGNSA. Between the trimmed V and J ends, which lost 2 bases and 3 bases, there was a span of 8 bases. CDR3 length equals 14 residues. The CDR3 loop is CASSLRYTNQPQHF. The CDR3 DNA sequence: TGTGCCAGCAGCTTACGCTATACCAATCAGCCCCAGCATTTT.

The chain employs TRBV2 and TRBJ2-2; D ambiguous. The germline V and J ends were trimmed by 6 bases and 7 bases, with 15 bases remaining between them. Germline-derived CDR1 and CDR2 are SNHLY and FYNNEI. This CDR3 spans 14 amino acids. CDR3: CASRNPRHGGELFF. The CDR3, as DNA: TGTGCCAGCAGAAACCCTAGACATGGCGGGGAGCTGTTTTTT.

This rearrangement joins TRBV6-1 to TRBJ1-2; D is ambiguous. CDR1 and CDR2 (germline): MNHNS, SASEGT. The CDR3 contains 12 residues. V lost 3 bases, J lost 3 bases, and 5 bases lay in between. CDR3 amino acids: CASSERDYGYTF. The DNA for the CDR3 is TGTGCCAGCAGTGAGAGGGACTATGGCTACACCTTC.

This clonotype has more than one count but fewer than ten. V usage is TRBV20-1 and J usage is TRBJ1-5; no clear D gene. The CDR3 extends over 13 amino acids. Between the trimmed V and J ends, which lost 5 bases and 1 base, there was a span of 9 bases. The germline CDR1 and CDR2 sequences are DFQATT and SNEGSKA (reference sequence). The CDR3 region has the DNA TGCAGTGCTCAGACCGGGAGCAATCAGCCCCAGCATTTT. Amino acids: CSAQTGSNQPQHF.

V and J are TRBV20-1 and TRBJ2-1, with 9 positions matching TRBD2. V was pared by 4 bases and J by 4 bases, with 14 bases of the junction left unmatched. The CDR3 sequence is 17 residues long. CDR1 DFQATT and CDR2 SNEGSKA come from the germline V gene (reference sequence). The CDR3, as DNA: TGCAGTGCTACGACTGTAAAAACTAGCGGGCAGTACAATGAGCAGTTCTTC. It codes for CSATTVKTSGQYNEQFF.

The chain uses TRBV30 and TRBJ1-4, with 7 bases that match TRBD1. The CDR3 contains 16 residues. Per the germline V gene, CDR1 is GTSNPN and CDR2 is SVGIG (reference sequence). Germline trimming cut 1 base from V and 3 bases from J; bases unmatched to any gene: 8. CDR3 amino acids: CAWSGLSGTANEKLFF. Written as DNA, the CDR3 is TGTGCCTGGAGTGGCCTTTCAGGGACAGCTAATGAAAAACTGTTTTTT.